This paragraph covers one T cell receptor (beta chain) sequence. Its antigen is not identified. This entry is derived from a study of post-analysis software for immune sequencing data. The V gene's germline CDR1 is SGHAT and CDR2 FQNNGV. This CDR3 has 13 residues. V lost 7 bases, J lost 0 bases, and 9 bases lay in between. Researchers reported that TCR beta cDNA libraries carried unique molecular identifiers. TCRdb reprocessed the PCR reads with MiXCR, giving one entry per CDR3 protein. Of about 540,000 distinct CDR3 sequences listed, about a third are singletons. Broader study findings: Patients carried a handful of TRBV segments more frequently than controls did, and TRBV5-6, TRBV5-1 and TRBV20-1 were among them.

This chain uses TRBV11-2 with TRBJ1-1; D is unclear. This TCR was sampled from a girl under 18 with multiple sclerosis. What was sequenced was blood. The CDR3 protein is CASKARLNTEAFF. The CDR3 DNA is TGTGCCAGCAAAGCCAGACTGAACACTGAAGCTTTCTTT.